This passage covers 16 T cell receptor beta chains from one sample sequenced in a study of neurological immune-mediated disorders. As for time point: longitudinal time-point 3. Each CDR3 protein is one row after TCRdb ran MiXCR on the 5' RACE reads. The sample shows approximately 58,000 distinct CDR3 sequences, more than 7% of them seen only once. The material sequenced was PBMCs. The source of these receptors is a woman in her thirties or forties in good health.

This clonotype was seen at least ten times. The genes are TRBV5-1 and TRBJ2-3; TRBD1 is a possible D gene (6 bases). The germline CDR1 and CDR2 sequences are SGHRS and YFSETQ. This CDR3 has 12 residues. Between the trimmed V and J ends, which lost 4 bases and 6 bases, there was a span of 9 bases. The CDR3 sequence: CASSPGVDTQYF. CDR3 nucleotides: TGCGCCAGCAGCCCAGGGGTGGATACGCAGTATTTT.

Many counts were recorded for this clonotype. This chain connects TRBV14 to TRBJ1-3; unclear D gene. V was pared by 0 bases and J by 0 bases, with 3 bases between. This CDR3 is built from 14 residues. In germline, CDR1 is SGHDN, CDR2 FVKESK. The CDR3: CASSQEYSGNTIYF. The CDR3 DNA is TGTGCCAGCAGCCAAGAATACTCTGGAAACACCATATATTTT.

In its sample, this clonotype was seen a few times. J is TRBJ1-2 and V is TRBV3-1; D is unresolved. The V end lost 0 bases, the J end lost 8 bases, and 10 bases lay between the germline ends. This CDR3 comprises 13 residues. Looked up from germline, CDR1 is LGHDT and CDR2 is YNNKEL (reference sequence). The CDR3 nucleotides are TGTGCCAGCAGCCAAGATTGGGCAGGAGGCTACACCTTC. This sequence encodes CASSQDWAGGYTF.

This clonotype has ten or more counts. The CDR3, as DNA: TGTGCCAGCAGCTTAGACGCAGCCCCCAACCAGCCCCAGCATTTT. Protein: CASSLDAAPNQPQHF. The rearrangement joins TRBV7-2 to TRBJ1-5; D remains unclear. The CDR3 totals 15 residues. Looked up from germline, CDR1 is SGHTA and CDR2 is FQGNSA. Trimming shortened V by 1 base and J by 7 bases, and 14 bases separated the two germline ends.

A few counts support this clonotype. This chain joins TRBV30 and TRBJ1-5, with D uncertain. This CDR3 spans 13 amino acids. V was pared by 0 bases and J by 0 bases, with 3 bases between. Germline V gene lookup returns CDR1 GTSNPN and CDR2 SVGIG (reference sequence). The CDR3 region has the DNA TGTGCCTGGAGTGTAGGTAGCAATCAGCCCCAGCATTTT. Encoded protein: CAWSVGSNQPQHF.

This clonotype was counted a few times. This chain links TRBV19 with TRBJ2-1; D is possibly TRBD1 or TRBD2 (6 bases each). The CDR3 covers 14 residues. V lost 7 bases and J 5 bases, leaving 15 bases between the germline ends. Germline CDR1 LNHDA, CDR2 SQIVND (reference sequence). This chain's CDR3 is CASTGLRGDNEQFF. CDR3 DNA sequence: TGTGCCAGTACTGGACTAAGGGGGGACAATGAGCAGTTCTTC.

This clonotype appeared a few times. The CDR3 sequence: CASSGSATSHEQYF. CDR3 nucleotide sequence: TGTGCCAGCAGCGGATCAGCGACTTCCCACGAGCAGTACTTC. This rearrangement joins TRBV14 to TRBJ2-7; D ambiguous. CDR3 length: 14 residues. Germline CDR1 SGHDN, CDR2 FVKESK. Trimming took off 5 bases at V and 5 bases at J, with 16 bases between the two ends.

Sample share makes this clonotype medium-sized. The V gene is TRBV6-2 or TRBV6-3, the J gene TRBJ2-3; no definite D call. V lost 2 bases, J lost 4 bases, and 1 base lay in between. From germline, CDR1 is MNHEY and CDR2 SVGEGT. CDR3 length: 11 residues. CDR3 loop: CASSYPDTQYF. CDR3 nucleotide sequence: TGTGCCAGCAGTTACCCAGATACGCAGTATTTT.

The sample holds many counts of this clonotype. The chain combines TRBV10-3 with TRBJ1-1; TRBD1 is a possible D gene (6 bases). CDR1 and CDR2 from the germline V gene are ENHRY and SYGVKD. The CDR3 length is 14 residues. V lost 7 bases, J lost 2 bases, and 14 bases lay in between. CDR3 region: CAITPTGDNTEAFF. The CDR3 DNA follows: TGTGCCATCACCCCGACAGGAGATAACACTGAAGCTTTCTTT.

The table lists this clonotype with many counts. V usage is TRBV5-1 and J usage is TRBJ2-3; D perhaps matches TRBD1 (6 bases). This CDR3 is 15 amino acids long. The germline CDR1 and CDR2 sequences are SGHRS and YFSETQ. The V gene lost 1 base and the J gene lost 1 base, with 10 bases spanning the gap. The CDR3 loop reads CASSLSRGGTDTQYF. The DNA of the CDR3 is TGCGCCAGCAGCTTGAGCAGGGGCGGCACAGATACGCAGTATTTT.

This clonotype has at least ten counts. J is TRBJ1-3 and V is TRBV7-2; TRBD1 aligns across 7 bases. J was trimmed by 0 bases and V by 5 bases; bases with no gene match: 4. CDR1 and CDR2 from the germline V gene are SGHTA and FQGNSA. The CDR3 totals 15 residues. The CDR3 is CASSRDSVSGNTIYF. The CDR3, as DNA: TGTGCCAGCAGCAGGGACAGCGTCTCTGGAAACACCATATATTTT.

The chain carries TRBV9 and TRBJ2-1; TRBD1 matches at 9 bases. CDR1 is SGDLS, CDR2 YYNGEE, per germline. The CDR3 spans 16 residues. J was trimmed by 1 base and V by 2 bases; bases with no gene match: 4. The CDR3 DNA follows: TGTGCCAGCAGCGTGGGGACAGGGACATCCTACAATGAGCAGTTCTTC. It codes for CASSVGTGTSYNEQFF.

Comment on this clonotype: A much larger clone lies one base from this, so it may be a read error. The CDR3 region has the DNA TGTGCCAGCAGCGACACCGGGGAGATGTTTTTT. This encodes CASSDTGEMFF. The chain employs TRBV6-2 or TRBV6-3 and TRBJ2-2, with a tentative D call TRBD2 (5 bases). The CDR3 runs to 11 residues. Germline assignment: CDR1 MNHEY and CDR2 SVGEGT.

V and J are TRBV11-2 and TRBJ2-5; D gene ambiguous. Trimming left V 0 bases short and J 11 bases short, with 10 bases between. In germline, CDR1 is SGHAT, CDR2 FQNNGV. The CDR3 contains 12 residues. This CDR3 reads CASSLEVERQYF. CDR3 DNA sequence: TGTGCCAGCAGCTTAGAAGTCGAGAGACAGTACTTC.

This clonotype appeared many times. The chain combines TRBV20-1 with TRBJ2-6, with 8 bases fitting TRBD2. The CDR3 extends over 17 amino acids. Germline assignment: CDR1 DFQATT and CDR2 SNEGSKA (reference sequence). Unmatched junction bases numbered 10, after V lost 3 bases and J lost 3 bases. The CDR3 is CSASQRGRVSGANVLTF. DNA of the CDR3: TGCAGTGCTAGTCAGCGGGGGCGCGTCAGTGGGGCCAACGTCCTGACTTTC.

This clonotype showed up many times. The gene calls are TRBV5-1 and TRBJ2-7; 8 bases are shared with TRBD2. V lost 4 bases to trimming and J lost 5 bases; unmatched junction nucleotides: 17. This CDR3 has 17 residues. Germline CDR1 is SGHRS and CDR2 is YFSETQ. CDR3 sequence (DNA): TGCGCCAGCAGCAGGTCTCCAGCGCGGGGGGACCCGAACGAGCAGTACTTC. Translated: CASSRSPARGDPNEQYF.